This T cell receptor (beta chain) was recorded in a study of CXCR3-negative and CXCR3-positive naive CD8 T cells (dated by TCRdb to the late 2010s). Broadly, across the study: In total, about 135 million TRB reads were obtained, or roughly 1.5 +/- 0.3 million reads per library. Diversity and physicochemical repertoire analyses covered roughly eleven donors pooled from two independent experiments. Naive subsets from about 5 donors and memory cells from 3 donors were included in the TRBV-TRBJ cluster analysis.

For each CD8+ T cell subset, flow sorting was done in triplicate, and about 300,000 cells per subset went directly into RLT lysis buffer. Naive CD8+ T cells were defined stringently as CD45RO-CCR7+CD27+CD95- to exclude memory contaminants. Peripheral blood mononuclear cells were isolated from buffy coats using standard density gradient centrifugation. A FACSAria III was used to flow-sort naive CXCR3-negative and CXCR3-positive CD8+ T cells. An RNeasy Mini Kit was used to extract total RNA from the sorted cells. Per the germline V gene, MGHRA is the CDR1 and YSYEKL is the CDR2. From cysteine to phenylalanine, the CDR3 is 19 amino acids long. No DNA appears here. The reads were generated on a NextSeq 550. The Human TCR Profiling Kit (MiLaboratory) was used to make UMI-labeled 5' RACE TRB cDNA libraries. The full amount of extracted RNA was used for cDNA synthesis, and the full amount of resulting cDNA was used for PCR amplification. Libraries were prepared in parallel using an identical number of PCR cycles. From the authors' description of their analysis: MIGEC and MiXCR extracted about 48,000 +/- 9,800 unique UMI-labeled TRB cDNA molecules per library, requiring at least two reads per UMI. An average of approximately 40,000 +/- 10,000 functional in-frame TRB CDR3 nucleotide clonotypes without stop codons was found per library. After downsampling to 5000 UMI-labeled TRB molecules per sample, diversity metrics such as normalized Shannon-Wiener and Chao1 were calculated in VDJtools. VDJtools computed clonotype-size-weighted physicochemical properties of the central five CDR3 residues: interaction energy, strength, volume and Kidera factor 4. TCRdb reprocessed the reads and provides one entry for every CDR3 protein sequence; no DNA is given. None of the V and J calls come from the authors' own analysis; TCRdb made them. The sample's table lists a count of roughly 56,000 distinct CDR3 sequences. The top ten constitute 0.35% to 0.5% of the sample.

What the authors observed across the whole study: Because surface CD5, which is linked to self-reactivity in mice, was comparable between the naive subsets, TCR interaction strength was also inferred from the physicochemical properties of TRB CDR3s. TRB CDR3s from CXCR3-positive naive cells showed higher hydrophobicity (lower Kidera factor 4), lower energy, and higher strength and volume indices than CXCR3-negative naive cells. Freshly isolated PBMCs were used for most assays because CXCR3 expression went down partially after cryopreservation. TRBV-TRBJ usage was similar between naive CXCR3-negative and CXCR3-positive cells from the same donor, while memory cells showed distinct patterns. Comparably high repertoire diversity was found in both naive subsets, whereas much lower repertoire diversity was found in memory CD8+ T cells.

For this clonotype: Its specific antigen is unknown.

The clonotype originates from a human donor in good health. Some clones in this sample may be carry-over from other donors' samples. The source material was naive CXCR3- CD8+ T cells from blood. The cell subset or site tag for this specimen amounts to: CD45RO-CCR7+CD27+CD95- naive CD8+ T cells lacking CXCR3 (TNR3-). The sequence links TRBV4-1 to TRBJ2-7; the D gene TCRdb calls, TRBD2, cannot be checked with no DNA. The CDR3 is CASSQGGGLAGGITYEQYF.